This TCR beta chain was captured by sequencing in a study of Ad26.COV2.S vaccination and SARS-CoV-2 variants. Produced via immunoSEQ multiplex PCR; TCRdb's table is partial and in-frame only. The sample has about 220,000 clones; approximately 87% are singletons. The treatment is: over 15 received Ad26.COV2.S at low or high dose, single or two shots; 5 received placebo; per-sample allocation not given. After the first vaccine or placebo injection, samples were drawn on day 63. Donor was an adult aged 18-55 years in Boston. Per germline, CDR1 MNHEY and CDR2 SVGAGI. The CDR3 length is 14 residues. The ends lost 7 bases at V and 7 bases at J; junction bases unmatched: 12.

Sample: peripheral blood, taken in a trial of Ad26.COV2.S vaccine versus placebo. The receptor was derived from a person aged 18 to 59 who received the Ad26.COV2.S COVID-19 vaccine or a placebo. The chain has TRBV6-5 and TRBJ1-2, with 7 bases identical to TRBD1. CDR3 DNA: TGTGCCAGCACCCGCGCAGGACAGGTCGCTGGCTACACCTTC. Translated, it gives CASTRAGQVAGYTF.